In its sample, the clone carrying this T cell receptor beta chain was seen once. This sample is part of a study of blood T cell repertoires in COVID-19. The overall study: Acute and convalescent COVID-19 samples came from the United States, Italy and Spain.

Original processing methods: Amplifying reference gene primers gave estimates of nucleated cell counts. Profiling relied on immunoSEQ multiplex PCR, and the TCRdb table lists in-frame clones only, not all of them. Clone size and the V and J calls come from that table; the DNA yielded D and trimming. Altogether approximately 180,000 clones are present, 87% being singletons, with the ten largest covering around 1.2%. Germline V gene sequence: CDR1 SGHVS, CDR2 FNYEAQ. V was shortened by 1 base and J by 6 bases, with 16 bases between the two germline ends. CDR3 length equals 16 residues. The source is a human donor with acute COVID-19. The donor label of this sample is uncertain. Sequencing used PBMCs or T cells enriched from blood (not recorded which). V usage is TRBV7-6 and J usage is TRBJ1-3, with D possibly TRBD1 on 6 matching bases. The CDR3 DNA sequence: TGTGCCAGCAGCTTAGACATGTTGGACAGCCTAAACACCATATATTTT. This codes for CASSLDMLDSLNTIYF.